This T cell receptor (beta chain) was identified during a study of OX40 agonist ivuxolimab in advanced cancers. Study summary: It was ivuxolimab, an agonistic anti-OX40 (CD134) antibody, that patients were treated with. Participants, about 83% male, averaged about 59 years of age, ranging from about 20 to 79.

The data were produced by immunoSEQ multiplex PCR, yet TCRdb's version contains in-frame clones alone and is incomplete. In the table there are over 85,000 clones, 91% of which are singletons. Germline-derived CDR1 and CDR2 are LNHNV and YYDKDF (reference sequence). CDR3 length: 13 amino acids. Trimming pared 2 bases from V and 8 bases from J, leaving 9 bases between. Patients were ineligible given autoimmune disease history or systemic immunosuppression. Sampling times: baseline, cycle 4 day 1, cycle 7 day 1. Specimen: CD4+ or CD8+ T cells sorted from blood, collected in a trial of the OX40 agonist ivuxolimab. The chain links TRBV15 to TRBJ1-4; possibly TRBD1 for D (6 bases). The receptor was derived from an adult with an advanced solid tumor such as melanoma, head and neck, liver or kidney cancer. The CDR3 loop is CATSRRDTEKLFF. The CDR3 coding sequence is TGTGCCACCAGCAGACGGGACACCGAAAAACTGTTTTTT.